This note documents a single T cell receptor beta chain sequence. The antigen remains undetermined. The sample is drawn from a study of OX40 agonist ivuxolimab in advanced cancers. Study overall: Dose-escalation patients had hepatocellular carcinoma, melanoma, renal cell or head and neck cancer. Partial responses were achieved by three patients, one with hepatocellular carcinoma and two with cutaneous melanoma. Study findings and constraints: Nonresponders included some who also had low normalized T-cell clonal expansion.

Looked up from germline, CDR1 is MNHNS and CDR2 is SASEGT. Losses at the gene ends were 6 bases for V and 2 bases for J; bases not matched to a gene: 7. This CDR3 has 15 residues. This table comes from immunoSEQ multiplex PCR, and its TCRdb copy is limited to in-frame clones, with some not included. The data contain tens of thousands of clones, roughly 90% of them singletons. The sequence was obtained from an adult with an advanced solid tumor such as melanoma, head and neck, liver or kidney cancer. Material: CD4+ or CD8+ T cells sorted from blood, obtained in a trial of the OX40 agonist ivuxolimab. J is TRBJ2-3 and V is TRBV6-1; 8 positions match TRBD1. In DNA form, the CDR3 reads TGTGCCAGCAGCGTACAGGGGGTGAACACAGATACGCAGTATTTT. Translating gives CASSVQGVNTDTQYF.